These 10 T cell receptor beta chains originate from one sample sequenced in a study of cytomegalovirus exposure and HLA in healthy donors. Method: immunoSEQ multiplex PCR; TCRdb's copy keeps in-frame clones and lacks some. This table holds hundreds of thousands of clones, roughly 87% found once. Sequenced input: PBMCs. These TCRs come from a man aged 18 to 35 in good health and CMV-seropositive.

The chain couples TRBV27 to TRBJ2-4; D possibly corresponds to TRBD2 (6 bases). Trimming removed 0 bases from V and 0 bases from J, with 12 bases in between. This CDR3 contains 17 residues. The germline V gene encodes CDR1 MNHEY and CDR2 SMNVEV (reference sequence). CDR3 amino acids: CASSLSGGPLAKNIQYF. The CDR3 nucleotides are TGTGCCAGCAGTTTATCCGGGGGTCCTTTAGCCAAAAACATTCAGTACTTC.

This clone was detected ten times or more. This chain uses TRBV5-1 with TRBJ2-1; the match to TRBD2 covers 8 bases. Germline CDR1 is SGHRS and CDR2 is YFSETQ. There are 13 residues in the CDR3. The ends lost 4 bases at V and 9 bases at J; junction bases unmatched: 6. DNA of the CDR3: TGCGCCAGCAGCAGTGGACTAGCACCTGAGCAGTTCTTC. Translating gives CASSSGLAPEQFF.

This clone was recorded only once. This chain links TRBV27 with TRBJ2-1; D is unresolved. CDR1 and CDR2 (germline): MNHEY, SMNVEV (reference sequence). Trimming shortened V by 2 bases and J by 9 bases, and 8 bases separated the two germline ends. This CDR3 spans 12 amino acids. Here the CDR3 DNA reads TGTGCCAGCAGTTTAAATCGGTTTGAGCAGTTCTTC. This translates into CASSLNRFEQFF.

The chain couples TRBV4-3 to TRBJ2-7; TRBD2 aligns across 11 bases. The CDR3 contains 15 residues. The germline gives CDR1 LGHNA, CDR2 YSLEER. The V segment lost 0 bases and the J segment 5 bases; nucleotides outside the gene matches: 3. CDR3 DNA: TGCGCCAGCAGCCAAGATACTAGCGGGAGTGACGAGCAGTACTTC. Its protein is CASSQDTSGSDEQYF.

The chain couples TRBV6-5 to TRBJ2-7, with D possibly TRBD1 on 6 matching bases. Germline V gene data show CDR1 as MNHEY and CDR2 as SVGAGI. The CDR3 contains 14 residues. The V end was cut by 5 bases, the J end by 5 bases, with 16 bases between. Written as DNA, the CDR3 is TGTGCCAGCAGTCGAGGACAGCCGGGCGACGAGCAGTACTTC. This translates into CASSRGQPGDEQYF.

The CDR3 protein is CASSQSTTDTQETQYF. The CDR3 DNA reads TGTGCCAGCAGCCAATCAACGACCGACACCCAAGAGACCCAGTACTTC. This chain links TRBV16 with TRBJ2-5; D gene unclear. Trimming removed 0 bases from V and 1 base from J, with 12 bases in between. The CDR3 spans 16 residues. Germline-derived CDR1 and CDR2 are KGHSY and FQNENV. Based on the CDR3 plus reference TRBV16 and TRBJ2-5, the full variable domain is GEEVAQTPKHLVRGEGQKAKLYCAPIKGHSYVFWYQQVLKNEFKFLISFQNENVFDETGMPKERFSAKCLPNSPCSLEIQATKLEDSAVYFCASSQSTTDTQETQYFGPGTRLLVL.

V usage is TRBV30 and J usage is TRBJ1-1, with TRBD1 matching over 12 bases. The length of the CDR3 is 16 residues. The germline V gene encodes CDR1 GTSNPN and CDR2 SVGIG (reference sequence). Trimming took 3 bases from V and 10 from J; bases not matched to a gene: 15. CDR3 residues: CAWSPLVGQGAMAAFF. The CDR3 DNA is TGTGCCTGGAGCCCCCTCGTGGGACAGGGGGCCATGGCAGCTTTCTTT.

The chain has TRBV15 and TRBJ2-7; 10 bases fit TRBD2. The CDR3 contains 15 residues. J was trimmed by 5 bases and V by 0 bases; bases with no gene match: 4. Germline CDR1 and CDR2: LNHNV and YYDKDF (reference sequence). CDR3 nucleotides: TGTGCCACCAGCAGAGAAGCGGGAGGGCCCCACGAGCAGTACTTC. Its protein is CATSREAGGPHEQYF. The whole variable domain, remainder taken from reference TRBV15 and TRBJ2-7, is DAMVIQNPRYQVTQFGKPVTLSCSQTLNHNVMYWYQQKSSQAPKLLFHYYDKDFNNEADTPDNFQSRRPNTSFCFLDIRSPGLGDTAMYLCATSREAGGPHEQYFGPGTRLTVT.

The chain couples TRBV2 to TRBJ1-1; no clear D gene. The length of the CDR3 is 14 residues. Trimming took 4 bases from V and 0 from J, leaving 9 bases between them. The V gene's germline CDR1 is SNHLY and CDR2 FYNNEI. The CDR3 is CASSALEMNTEAFF. CDR3 DNA: TGTGCCAGCAGTGCCCTAGAGATGAACACTGAAGCTTTCTTT.

V gene TRBV5-1 combines with J gene TRBJ1-2, with TRBD1 as a possible D gene (6 bases). The length of the CDR3 is 15 residues. Deletions cut 3 bases from V and 8 bases from J, with 20 bases between. Germline V CDR1 and CDR2: SGHRS, YFSETQ. This chain's CDR3 is CASSSDGQLPRGYTF. The CDR3 coding sequence is TGCGCCAGCAGCTCTGACGGACAGCTTCCTCGAGGCTACACCTTC. Using reference TRBV5-1 and TRBJ1-2 for the parts outside the CDR3, the full variable domain is KAGVTQTPRYLIKTRGQQVTLSCSPISGHRSVSWYQQTPGQGLQFLFEYFSETQRNKGNFPGRFSGRQFSNSRSEMNVSTLELGDSALYLCASSSDGQLPRGYTFGSGTRLTVV.